One sample yielded the 31 T cell receptor beta chains listed below, sequenced in a study of beta chain features in type 1 diabetes (dated 2018 in TCRdb). The study at large found these results: A moderate but significant shortening of TCRB CDR3 length was observed in type 1 diabetes patients in all four CD4+ subsets.

Library method: the immunoSEQ multiplex PCR assay. The High Capacity cDNA Reverse Transcription Kit was used to reverse transcribe all of the isolated RNA, meaning that expressed TCRB transcripts were what got sequenced. The table comes from immuneACCESS by way of TCRdb, which keeps in-frame sequences with V and J called. Part of the clones is missing from these tables; in studies checked, under half for an unresolved V gene and the rest for unknown reasons. This sample gives nearly 700,000 clones in total; 13% of them show up just once. The ten biggest clones cover 0.02% to 0.025% of the sample. What these receptors recognize is not known. Specimen: naive CD4+ T cells from blood. The sample's cell subset or site label is to be understood as: true naive CD4+ T cells. These receptors were collected from a young man with type 1 diabetes.

This clone was seen only a few times. The chain carries TRBV7-9 and TRBJ2-7; a possible D gene is TRBD1 (5 bases). Trimming left V 0 bases short and J 1 base short, with 13 bases between. Germline CDR1 SEHNR, CDR2 FQNEAQ (reference sequence). This CDR3 contains 16 residues. This chain's CDR3 is CASSLAVLSGSYEQYF. CDR3 nucleotides: TGTGCCAGCAGCTTAGCGGTCCTTTCAGGGTCCTACGAGCAGTACTTC.

This clone was counted a few times. V usage is TRBV30 and J usage is TRBJ1-5, with D tentatively TRBD1 (5 bases). The CDR3 loop spans 17 amino acids. The germline gives CDR1 GTSNPN, CDR2 SVGIG (reference sequence). V dropped 6 bases and J dropped 0 bases, with 21 bases sitting between them. The chain's CDR3 is CACRAGTVSYSNQPQHF. The DNA of the CDR3 is TGTGCCTGTCGGGCCGGGACCGTATCCTATAGCAATCAGCCCCAGCATTTT.

This clone was observed a handful of times. This sample also contains other DNA sequences that code for the same CDR3. The CDR3 DNA sequence: TGTGCCAGCAGCCCCGGGACGGCGAACACCGGGGAGCTGTTTTTT. Translating it yields CASSPGTANTGELFF. The chain recombines TRBV5-4 with TRBJ2-2; D might be TRBD1 or TRBD2, each matching 5 bases. Trimming removed 4 bases at V and 0 bases at J, with 10 bases between. Per germline, CDR1 SGHNT and CDR2 YYREEE (reference sequence). This CDR3 region has 15 residues.

This clone was seen a few times. This chain uses TRBV7-9 with TRBJ2-2; 11 nucleotides match TRBD2. Trimming cost V 5 bases and J 4 bases; bases outside gene matches: 3. In germline, CDR1 is SEHNR, CDR2 FQNEAQ (reference sequence). The CDR3 loop spans 15 amino acids. The chain's CDR3 is CASSPLAGGTGELFF. DNA for the CDR3: TGTGCCAGCAGCCCCCTAGCGGGGGGCACCGGGGAGCTGTTTTTT.

The rearrangement uses TRBV30 and TRBJ2-7; tentatively, D is TRBD1 (5 bases). The germline gives CDR1 GTSNPN, CDR2 SVGIG (reference sequence). Between the trimmed V and J ends, which lost 0 bases and 2 bases, there was a span of 8 bases. CDR3 size: 13 residues. The CDR3 loop reads CAWSVLDTYEQYF. CDR3 DNA sequence: TGTGCCTGGAGTGTACTGGACACCTACGAGCAGTACTTC.

This clone has a handful of counts. The rearrangement joins TRBV14 to TRBJ1-2, with TRBD1 as a possible D gene (5 bases). The germline V gene encodes CDR1 SGHDN and CDR2 FVKESK. This CDR3 contains 14 residues. V gave up 0 bases and J gave up 4 bases, with 9 bases separating them. The DNA for the CDR3 is TGTGCCAGCAGCCAAGATGGCAGGGCCTATGGCTACACCTTC. As protein: CASSQDGRAYGYTF.

The rearrangement joins TRBV20-1 to TRBJ1-2; no definite D call. Trimming took 3 bases from V and 7 from J, leaving 9 bases between them. Germline V gene lookup returns CDR1 DFQATT and CDR2 SNEGSKA (reference sequence). The CDR3 length is 11 residues. CDR3 DNA: TGCAGTGCTAGCGGTATCGGTGGCTACACCTTC. It encodes CSASGIGGYTF.

This clone was counted a few times. The chain carries TRBV7-9 and TRBJ1-2; D call uncertain. With 3 bases removed from V and 7 bases from J, the gap between germline ends came to 12 bases. CDR1 and CDR2 from the germline V gene are SEHNR and FQNEAQ (reference sequence). CDR3 length: 13 amino acids. The CDR3 DNA is TGTGCCAGCAGCTTTTCCCTAGAGAGTGGCTACACCTTC. This codes for CASSFSLESGYTF.

V is TRBV11-2 and J is TRBJ2-5; maybe TRBD1 (5 bases). Trimming removed 2 bases at V and 5 bases at J, with 9 bases between. Germline V gene sequence: CDR1 SGHAT, CDR2 FQNNGV. The CDR3 runs to 13 residues. DNA of the CDR3: TGTGCCAGCAGCTTATCCAGGGCGGAGACCCAGTACTTC. Translated: CASSLSRAETQYF.

This clone was seen a few times. The V gene is TRBV7-9, the J gene TRBJ2-1; 7 nucleotides line up with TRBD1. Germline V gives CDR1 SEHNR, CDR2 FQNEAQ (reference sequence). V lost 3 bases to trimming and J lost 9 bases; unmatched junction nucleotides: 8. The CDR3 has 14 amino acids. The CDR3 loop reads CASSLQTGIGEQFF. Here the CDR3 DNA reads TGTGCCAGCAGCTTGCAGACAGGGATAGGTGAGCAGTTCTTC.

This clone was detected a few times. CDR3 amino acids: CASTRLGGVYNEQFF. The CDR3 DNA reads as TGTGCCAGCACCCGGCTGGGCGGGGTTTACAATGAGCAGTTCTTC. This chain joins TRBV27 and TRBJ2-1, with D perhaps matching TRBD2 (6 bases). Trimming left V 7 bases short and J 4 bases short, with 17 bases between. CDR1 is MNHEY and CDR2 is SMNVEV in the germline V gene (reference sequence). The CDR3 extends over 15 amino acids.

The chain joins TRBV4-2 to TRBJ2-5; D is perhaps TRBD2 (6 bases). The V and J ends lost 1 base and 5 bases respectively, with 14 bases between them. The germline V gene encodes CDR1 LGHNA and CDR2 YNFKEQ. The CDR3 contains 15 residues. CDR3 in amino acids: CASSQGGALTETQYF. CDR3 nucleotides: TGTGCCAGCAGCCAAGGCGGGGCGTTAACGGAGACCCAGTACTTC.

The rearrangement joins TRBV14 to TRBJ2-7, with 10 positions matching TRBD1. This CDR3 has 15 residues. CDR1 is SGHDN and CDR2 is FVKESK in the germline V gene. J was trimmed by 3 bases and V by 1 base; bases with no gene match: 3. The CDR3, as DNA: TGTGCCAGCAGCCAAGGGGACAGGGGATTCTACGAGCAGTACTTC. Translating it yields CASSQGDRGFYEQYF.

This clone has just one count. The V gene is TRBV18, the J gene TRBJ1-1, with unresolved D. The V end lost 1 base, the J end lost 3 bases, and 9 bases lay between the germline ends. From germline, CDR1 is KGHSH and CDR2 LQKENI. The CDR3 sequence is 14 residues long. In DNA form, the CDR3 reads TGTGCCAGCTCACCACAGACGGGCGACACTGAAGCTTTCTTT. This translates into CASSPQTGDTEAFF.

V and J are TRBV21-1 and TRBJ1-6. TRBV21-1 is a listed pseudogene. The CDR3 extends over 14 amino acids. The CDR3 spells CASRKLVADSPLHF. The CDR3 nucleotides read TGTGCCAGCAGGAAACTGGTGGCGGATTCACCCCTCCACTTT.

This clone turned up a few times. The rearrangement links TRBV30 to TRBJ1-2; possibly TRBD1 for D (5 bases). Trimming removed 6 bases at V and 4 bases at J, with 9 bases between. Germline values: CDR1 GTSNPN, CDR2 SVGIG (reference sequence). CDR3 length: 11 amino acids. Here the CDR3 reads CACDSFYGYTF. The CDR3 coding sequence is TGTGCCTGTGACAGCTTCTATGGCTACACCTTC.

This chain joins TRBV19 and TRBJ2-3, with TRBD2 matching over 12 bases. With V trimmed by 4 bases and J by 5 bases, 10 bases remained unmatched. This CDR3 region has 17 residues. Germline V lookup: CDR1 LNHDA, CDR2 SQIVND (reference sequence). Here the CDR3 reads CASSKPPTSGGLDTQYF. The CDR3 nucleotides read TGTGCCAGTAGTAAGCCCCCGACTAGCGGGGGTTTAGATACGCAGTATTTT.

The CDR3 nucleotides read TGCGCCAGCAGCCAAGGTCCCGGGGTAACGAATGAAAAACTGTTTTTT. Translated: CASSQGPGVTNEKLFF. This chain connects TRBV4-1 to TRBJ1-4, with unresolved D. In germline, CDR1 is MGHRA, CDR2 YSYEKL. The ends were cut back, 1 base at V and 5 bases at J, with 14 bases in the middle. This CDR3 is built from 16 residues.

To note about this clone: Germline and junction disagree at one end, which may indicate a read error. The chain combines TRBV7-7 with TRBJ2-1, with unresolved D. The CDR3 has 15 amino acids. The germline gives CDR1 SSHAT, CDR2 FNYEAQ (reference sequence). The CDR3 nucleotides are TGTGCTAGCAGCTTAAACCTAGTCAGTTACAATGAGCAGTTCTTC. Amino acids: CASSLNLVSYNEQFF. Supplemented by reference TRBV7-7 and TRBJ2-1, the full variable domain reads GAGVSQSPRYKVTKRGQDVTLRCDPISSHATLYWYQQALGQGPEFLTYFNYEAQPDKSGLPSDRFSAERPEGSISTLTIQRTEQRDSAMYRCASSLNLVSYNEQFFGPGTRLTVL.

This clone was recorded a few times. CDR3 sequence reads: CASSLETPSKNIQYF. DNA of the CDR3: TGTGCCAGCAGTTTGGAGACGCCTTCCAAAAACATTCAGTACTTC. This chain links TRBV27 with TRBJ2-4; D unclear. Germline-derived CDR1 and CDR2 are MNHEY and SMNVEV (reference sequence). This CDR3 is 15 amino acids long. Trimming cost V 3 bases and J 2 bases, with 11 bases left between them.

A single count supports this clone. Sequence at one end of the junction differs from germline and may be a read error. The chain joins TRBV11-2 to TRBJ2-7; the D is unclear. Per germline, CDR1 SGHAT and CDR2 FQNNGV. This CDR3 region has 13 residues. The CDR3: CAGSLRQYYEQYF. As DNA, the CDR3 is TGTGCCGGCAGCTTAAGGCAGTACTACGAGCAGTACTTC.

The chain uses TRBV28 and TRBJ1-4; TRBD1 agrees at 7 bases. Germline lookup yields CDR1 MDHEN and CDR2 SYDVKM. CDR3 length equals 12 residues. The V and J ends lost 3 bases and 13 bases, in that order; junction bases with no gene match: 5. DNA of the CDR3: TGTGCCAGCAGTTTGCAGGGGGTTGGACTGTTTTTT. Protein: CASSLQGVGLFF.

The rearrangement links TRBV19 to TRBJ2-2, with TRBD1 matching over 8 bases. Germline V gene data show CDR1 as LNHDA and CDR2 as SQIVND (reference sequence). The CDR3 covers 15 residues. With V trimmed by 3 bases and J by 1 base, 1 base remained unmatched. The CDR3 DNA reads as TGTGCCAGTAGTATTGACAGGGGGAACACCGGGGAGCTGTTTTTT. This encodes CASSIDRGNTGELFF. The full variable domain, with the rest looked up from reference TRBV19 and TRBJ2-2, is DGGITQSPKYLFRKEGQNVTLSCEQNLNHDAMYWYRQDPGQGLRLIYYSQIVNDFQKGDIAEGYSVSREKKESFPLTVTSAQKNPTAFYLCASSIDRGNTGELFFGEGSRLTVL.

This clone was counted a few times. V usage is TRBV19 and J usage is TRBJ1-2, with TRBD1 as a possible D gene (5 bases). CDR3 length: 16 residues. V shed 7 bases and J shed 3 bases, with 21 bases lying between them. CDR1 is LNHDA, CDR2 SQIVND, per germline (reference sequence). CDR3 nucleotides: TGTGCCAGTAACCCCGGAGGGGCAGGAGTCCACTATGGCTACACCTTC. It codes for CASNPGGAGVHYGYTF.

The chain joins TRBV4-1 to TRBJ1-2; a possible D gene is TRBD1 (5 bases). Germline loops: CDR1 MGHRA, CDR2 YSYEKL. The CDR3 runs 15 residues. V was clipped by 2 bases and J by 0 bases, with 10 bases between them. In DNA, the CDR3 is TGCGCCAGCAGCCAAAGGGGCTGGGCTAACTATGGCTACACCTTC. Its protein is CASSQRGWANYGYTF.

This chain links TRBV5-1 with TRBJ2-1, with 12 bases fitting TRBD2. J gave up 0 bases and V 0 bases, and 4 bases lay outside the gene matches. The CDR3 is 18 residues long. The germline V gene encodes CDR1 SGHRS and CDR2 YFSETQ. Here the CDR3 DNA reads TGCGCCAGCAGCTTGGGACTAGCGGGGGCCCACTCCTACAATGAGCAGTTCTTC. This gives the protein CASSLGLAGAHSYNEQFF.

This chain joins TRBV19 and TRBJ2-3; either TRBD1 or TRBD2 may fit D (5 bases each). From germline, CDR1 is LNHDA and CDR2 SQIVND (reference sequence). V shed 5 bases and J shed 3 bases, with 15 bases lying between them. The CDR3 is 15 amino acids. CDR3 nucleotides: TGTGCCAGTAGTGAGGGCCAGGGCTGGACAGATACGCAGTATTTT. The encoded protein is CASSEGQGWTDTQYF. Using reference TRBV19 and TRBJ2-3 for the parts outside the CDR3, the full variable domain is DGGITQSPKYLFRKEGQNVTLSCEQNLNHDAMYWYRQDPGQGLRLIYYSQIVNDFQKGDIAEGYSVSREKKESFPLTVTSAQKNPTAFYLCASSEGQGWTDTQYFGPGTRLTVL.

The rearrangement joins TRBV10-3 to TRBJ2-3, with TRBD2 matching over 8 bases. The CDR3 loop spans 15 amino acids. Germline CDR1 is ENHRY and CDR2 is SYGVKD. Losses at the gene ends were 10 bases for V and 5 bases for J; bases not matched to a gene: 14. The CDR3 loop is CATGTRTSTGDTQYF. The CDR3 nucleotides are TGTGCCACCGGAACACGGACTAGCACTGGAGATACGCAGTATTTT.

The chain is built from TRBV18 and TRBJ2-2, with D tentatively TRBD1 or TRBD2 (5 bases each). This CDR3 has 16 residues. The germline V gene encodes CDR1 KGHSH and CDR2 LQKENI. The V end was cut by 3 bases, the J end by 0 bases, with 11 bases between. In DNA, the CDR3 is TGTGCCAGCTCACCCCCCGGGGCAGCGAACACCGGGGAGCTGTTTTTT. The encoded protein is CASSPPGAANTGELFF.

This clone was counted only a few times. This sequence joins TRBV29-1 and TRBJ2-1; 12 bases are shared with TRBD2. Germline V gives CDR1 SQVTM, CDR2 ANQGSEA. The CDR3 is 14 residues long. Germline trimming cut 5 bases from V and 7 bases from J; bases unmatched to any gene: 6. DNA of the CDR3: TGCAGCGTTAACGGACTAGCGGGGAAGAATGAGCAGTTCTTC. Translation: CSVNGLAGKNEQFF.

J is TRBJ1-2 and V is TRBV7-2; 10 nucleotides agree with TRBD1. V shed 6 bases, J shed 4 bases, and the junction held 8 bases outside the gene matches. The germline V gene encodes CDR1 SGHTA and CDR2 FQGNSA. The CDR3 is made up of 15 amino acids. CDR3 sequence reads: CASSRSGTGVYGYTF. CDR3 DNA sequence: TGTGCCAGCAGTCGGTCCGGGACAGGGGTCTATGGCTACACCTTC.